This note documents a single TCR beta chain sequence. Its specificity is not known. TCRdb analysed the reads with MiXCR anew, one entry per CDR3 protein. Here the sample spans fewer than 900,000 distinct CDR3 sequences, roughly 28% being singletons. The data derive from a study of T cell repertoires in cytomegalovirus infection. Background on the study: HLA-C-restricted CMV epitopes, recently identified, and well-studied HLA-B-restricted ones were used by the study. CMV infection and matching HLA type were both indicated by public TCR beta signatures. The study's findings and limits: Cumulative frequency of public TCR beta families picked out carriers of CMV plus the relevant HLA. HLA-C-restricted TCR beta clonotypes specific for CMV led the ex vivo response.

Looked up from germline, CDR1 is MNHNY and CDR2 is SVGAGI (reference sequence). The CDR3 is made up of 16 amino acids. The V and J ends lost 4 bases and 5 bases respectively, with 20 bases between them. The receptor was isolated from a human donor in good health (CMV status not recorded). Some clones in this sample may be carry-over from other donors' samples. The sample was cultured CD8+ T cells from PBMCs, taken from culture after CMV antigen stimulation. V usage is TRBV6-6 and J usage is TRBJ1-1; a weak D match, TRBD1 (5 bases). Written as DNA, the CDR3 is TGTGCCAGCAGTTTCCCGGGGGGAGGGGCAGGGACTGAAGCTTTCTTT. This gives the protein CASSFPGGGAGTEAFF.